This T cell receptor beta chain emerged from a study of cytomegalovirus exposure and HLA in healthy donors. Points from the study as a whole: A later analysis by the authors found several of the most significant clusters apparently linked to common viral pathogens. Later analysis showed most CMV-associated TCR beta chains appearing HLA-restricted. In a later analysis, TCR beta V- and J-gene trimming showed a link to a missense DCLRE1C variant.

V shed 3 bases and J 2 bases; nucleotides not matched to a gene: 10. The length of the CDR3 is 17 residues. Per germline, CDR1 SGHNT and CDR2 YYREEE (reference sequence). A multiplex PCR was run with 60 Vbeta primers and 13 Jbeta primers. In the study's own analysis: Some 12 million shared chains were among the approximately 82 million unique TCR beta chains that a later analysis counted. Using immunoSEQ multiplex PCR, the repertoire was profiled, and TCRdb retains in-frame clones only, with some absent. For V, J and clone size, that table is used; D and trimming come from the DNA. The sample contains 100,000 or so clones, 13% to 15% of which appear only once. As concerns this clone: Its antigen is currently unknown.

The chain couples TRBV5-4 to TRBJ2-1; TRBD1 matches at 8 bases. The sequenced sample was PBMCs. The TCR originated in a female donor in good health and CMV-seronegative. The CDR3 spells CASSSPSTGATYNEQFF. Written as DNA, the CDR3 is TGTGCCAGCAGCTCACCCTCGACAGGGGCCACCTACAATGAGCAGTTCTTC.